This TCR beta chain was profiled in a study of T-cell memory formation after mild COVID-19. The wider study: Clusters were largely donor specific.

TCRdb re-analysed the 5' RACE reads in MiXCR, keeping a single row per CDR3 protein. The sample carries 380,000 or so distinct CDR3 sequences, about an eighth recorded once. General study points: CM and EM subsets held most contracting CD4+ clones; EMRA held CD8+ ones. There was a balanced CD4/CD8 profile in clones contracting day 15 to 85, and later expanders leaned CD4+.

Only a few counts were recorded for this clonotype. What it recognizes is unknown. The CDR3 totals 14 residues. CDR1 is MGHRA and CDR2 is YSYEKL in the germline V gene. Trimming took 1 base from V and 9 from J, leaving 13 bases between them. The sequence was collected from a man in his late teens or twenties who had mild COVID-19 (a few samples of this study predate the infection). Cell type and time point are not known. What was sequenced was PBMCs or a T cell subset sorted from them (not recorded which). This chain connects TRBV4-1 to TRBJ2-1; D is unresolved. The CDR3 DNA reads TGCGCCAGCAGCCAAGGGGGATCCGGATTTGAGCAGTTCTTC. It is translated as CASSQGGSGFEQFF.